The rows below give T cell receptor beta chains drawn from one sample of a study of cytomegalovirus exposure and HLA in healthy donors. Method: immunoSEQ multiplex PCR; TCRdb's copy keeps in-frame clones and lacks some. The repertoire holds about 82,000 clones, with less than 85% as singletons. Source material: PBMCs. The receptors were gathered from a human donor in good health. CDR3s include the opening cysteine and the closing phenylalanine or tryptophan. Fields, in order: J gene, clone size, D gene, V gene, CDR3 protein, CDR3 DNA. The D gene is left open where the match is weak. Only some rows state a clone size, as once, few, many or a class for expanded clones.

J: TRBJ1-1; size: few; D: -; V: TRBV5-4; CDR3: CASSRDTEAFF; DNA: TGTGCCAGCAGCAGAGACACTGAAGCTTTCTTT
J: TRBJ2-7; size: -; D: -; V: TRBV7-2; CDR3: CASSLGTIIAEQYF; DNA: TGTGCCAGCAGCTTAGGGACAATCATAGCCGAGCAGTACTTC
J: TRBJ1-2; size: -; D: -; V: TRBV5-4; CDR3: CASSSVPYGYTF; DNA: TGTGCCAGCAGCTCGGTCCCCTATGGCTACACCTTC
J: TRBJ2-7; size: once; D: -; V: TRBV7-8; CDR3: CASSLGPGNTYEQYF; DNA: TGTGCCAGCAGCTTAGGGCCCGGGAATACCTACGAGCAGTACTTC
J: TRBJ1-1; size: -; D: -; V: TRBV5-1; CDR3: CASSPEGWTEAFF; DNA: TGCGCCAGCAGCCCGGAGGGATGGACTGAAGCTTTCTTT
J: TRBJ1-1; size: once; D: TRBD1; V: TRBV4-3; CDR3: CASSQEDRKGEAFF; DNA: TGCGCCAGCAGCCAAGAGGACAGGAAAGGTGAAGCTTTCTTT
J: TRBJ2-7; size: -; D: -; V: TRBV27; CDR3: CASSSLQGYEQYF; DNA: TGTGCCAGCAGTTCCTTACAGGGATACGAGCAGTACTTC
J: TRBJ2-1; size: -; D: TRBD2; V: TRBV19; CDR3: CASSISAGGPNEQFF; DNA: TGTGCCAGTAGTATTTCTGCGGGGGGGCCAAATGAGCAGTTCTTC
J: TRBJ2-3; size: -; D: TRBD2; V: TRBV28; CDR3: CAGGLAGASDTQYF; DNA: TGTGCCGGAGGGCTAGCGGGGGCTAGTGATACGCAGTATTTT
J: TRBJ2-5; size: once; D: TRBD1; V: TRBV19; CDR3: CASSTRGLMGTTQYF; DNA: TGTGCCAGTAGTACTAGGGGGCTCATGGGGACGACCCAGTACTTC
J: TRBJ1-4; size: once; D: TRBD1; V: TRBV29-1; CDR3: CSVTGYNEKLFF; DNA: TGCAGCGTGACAGGGTATAATGAAAAACTGTTTTTT
J: TRBJ2-7; size: once; D: TRBD1; V: TRBV20-1; CDR3: CSAHSGGEQYF; DNA: TGCAGTGCTCATTCAGGGGGCGAGCAGTACTTC
J: TRBJ1-1; size: -; D: -; V: TRBV19; CDR3: CASSIPYEAFF; DNA: TGTGCCAGTAGTATACCTTATGAAGCTTTCTTT
J: TRBJ1-1; size: -; D: -; V: TRBV6-5; CDR3: CASSYSRAGGTEAFF; DNA: TGTGCCAGCAGTTACTCGAGGGCGGGCGGCACTGAAGCTTTCTTT
J: TRBJ1-2; size: -; D: TRBD1; V: TRBV7-2; CDR3: CASSPLTGGINYGYTF; DNA: TGTGCCAGCAGCCCGCTGACAGGGGGCATAAACTATGGCTACACCTTC
J: TRBJ1-5; size: -; D: -; V: TRBV6-1; CDR3: CASNSGILGQPQHF; DNA: TGTGCCAGCAACTCAGGGATTTTAGGTCAGCCCCAGCATTTT
J: TRBJ1-6; size: -; D: TRBD1; V: TRBV7-8; CDR3: CASSIRDRASYNSPLHF; DNA: TGTGCCAGCAGCATAAGGGACAGAGCTTCCTATAATTCACCCCTCCACTTT
J: TRBJ2-2; size: -; D: -; V: TRBV5-1; CDR3: CASSLSTGDTGELFF; DNA: TGCGCCAGCAGCTTGTCGACAGGAGACACCGGGGAGCTGTTTTTT
J: TRBJ2-7; size: few; D: -; V: TRBV5-1; CDR3: CASSLIPGVEQYF; DNA: TGCGCCAGCAGCTTGATTCCGGGAGTCGAGCAGTACTTC
J: TRBJ2-7; size: once; D: TRBD2; V: TRBV6-5; CDR3: CASIGGGTTEQYF; DNA: TGTGCCAGCATCGGCGGGGGGACCACCGAGCAGTACTTC
J: TRBJ1-1; size: few; D: TRBD1; V: TRBV4-1; CDR3: CASARTGANTEAFF; DNA: TGCGCCAGCGCTCGGACAGGGGCAAACACTGAAGCTTTCTTT
J: TRBJ2-3; size: -; D: TRBD1; V: TRBV29-1; CDR3: CSVGRGGESTDTQYF; DNA: TGCAGCGTTGGTAGAGGGGGCGAGAGCACAGATACGCAGTATTTT
J: TRBJ1-5; size: -; D: -; V: TRBV5-1; CDR3: CASSLAPQGGQPQHF; DNA: TGCGCCAGCAGCTTGGCCCCGCAGGGCGGTCAGCCCCAGCATTTT
J: TRBJ2-1; size: -; D: TRBD1; V: TRBV5-4; CDR3: CASSDPGGQGAPVEQFF; DNA: TGTGCCAGCAGCGACCCGGGCGGACAGGGGGCCCCGGTTGAGCAGTTCTTC
J: TRBJ2-7; size: -; D: TRBD1; V: TRBV6-5; CDR3: CASSYSNQGAWEQYF; DNA: TGTGCCAGCAGTTACTCGAACCAGGGGGCTTGGGAGCAGTACTTC
J: TRBJ2-7; size: -; D: TRBD2; V: TRBV4-3; CDR3: CASSQVGSGGEEQYF; DNA: TGCGCCAGCAGCCAAGTTGGAAGCGGGGGGGAGGAGCAGTACTTC
J: TRBJ1-2; size: -; D: TRBD1; V: TRBV9; CDR3: CASSVAWTGTNYGYTF; DNA: TGTGCCAGCAGCGTAGCATGGACAGGGACTAACTATGGCTACACCTTC
J: TRBJ2-5; size: -; D: -; V: TRBV5-4; CDR3: CASSLTGSRTETQYF; DNA: TGTGCCAGCAGCTTAACCGGGAGCCGTACGGAGACCCAGTACTTC
J: TRBJ1-3; size: -; D: -; V: TRBV18; CDR3: CASSPITGRAGNTIYF; DNA: TGTGCCAGCTCACCGATAACAGGGAGGGCTGGAAACACCATATATTTT